The 14 T cell receptor beta chains in this list originate from one sample, sequenced in a study of OX40 agonist ivuxolimab in advanced cancers. Clones were read by immunoSEQ multiplex PCR, and TCRdb kept only the in-frame ones, dropping some. In the table there are some 78,000 clones, around 94% of which are singletons. Sequencing used CD4+ or CD8+ T cells sorted from blood, obtained in a trial of the OX40 agonist ivuxolimab. The receptors were gathered from an adult with an advanced solid tumor such as melanoma, head and neck, liver or kidney cancer.

The V and J genes are TRBV29-1 and TRBJ1-2; D is undetermined. Per germline, CDR1 SQVTM and CDR2 ANQGSEA. This CDR3 has 11 amino acids. V was trimmed by 3 bases and J by 2 bases, leaving 4 bases between them. CDR3 nucleotides: TGCAGCGTTGAGGAAAACTATGGCTACACCTTC. Encoded protein: CSVEENYGYTF.

The V call is TRBV6-1, the J call TRBJ2-7; TRBD2 agrees at 7 bases. The CDR3 consists of 15 residues. V lost 6 bases, J lost 0 bases, and 8 bases stayed unmatched. CDR1 is MNHNS, CDR2 SASEGT, per germline. CDR3 DNA: TGTGCCAGCAGGGCGAGGGAGGGGAGCTCCTACGAGCAGTACTTC. Amino acids: CASRAREGSSYEQYF.

J is TRBJ2-1 and V is TRBV10-3; TRBD2 matches 12 bases. This CDR3 is 17 amino acids long. Germline V gene sequence: CDR1 ENHRY, CDR2 SYGVKD. V shed 7 bases, J shed 0 bases, and the junction held 7 bases outside the gene matches. In nucleotides, the CDR3 is TGTGCCATCATGACTAGCGGGAGTAGGGGCTCCTACAATGAGCAGTTCTTC. It translates to CAIMTSGSRGSYNEQFF.

V usage is TRBV18 and J usage is TRBJ2-7, with D perhaps matching TRBD1 or TRBD2 (5 bases each). Germline loops: CDR1 KGHSH, CDR2 LQKENI. CDR3 size: 15 residues. Deletions cut 6 bases from V and 0 bases from J, with 15 bases between. CDR3 amino acids: CASSREGTHSYEQYF. Written as DNA, the CDR3 is TGTGCCAGCTCTCGAGAGGGGACCCACTCCTACGAGCAGTACTTC.

This chain connects TRBV4-2 to TRBJ2-7; D is unclear. V gave up 3 bases and J gave up 1 base, with 10 bases separating them. The CDR3 sequence is 14 residues long. CDR1 and CDR2 (germline): LGHNA, YNFKEQ. Here the CDR3 reads CASSHPQASYEQYF. As DNA, the CDR3 is TGTGCCAGCAGCCATCCCCAGGCGTCCTACGAGCAGTACTTC.

This clone came up a few times. DNA for the CDR3: TGCGCCAGCAGGAGGAACGACGGACAGCCCCAGCATTTT. Protein sequence: CASRRNDGQPQHF. The chain couples TRBV10-2 to TRBJ1-5, with D uncertain. The V end lost 6 bases, the J end lost 7 bases, and 13 bases lay between the germline ends. Germline CDR1 WSHSY, CDR2 SAAADI. This CDR3 spans 13 amino acids.

This chain connects TRBV19 to TRBJ1-5; no firm D call. The CDR3 is 15 amino acids. The germline V and J ends were trimmed by 0 bases and 2 bases, with 8 bases remaining between them. Germline lookup yields CDR1 LNHDA and CDR2 SQIVND (reference sequence). The CDR3 reads CASSIERYGNQPQHF. The CDR3 region has the DNA TGTGCCAGTAGTATAGAGAGATACGGCAATCAGCCCCAGCATTTT.

The V call is TRBV2, the J call TRBJ1-1; D is perhaps TRBD1 (5 bases). Per germline, CDR1 SNHLY and CDR2 FYNNEI. CDR3 length equals 14 residues. The V and J ends lost 1 base and 3 bases respectively, with 9 bases between them. The CDR3 reads CASSEGGGYTEAFF. CDR3 sequence (DNA): TGTGCCAGCAGTGAAGGGGGGGGATACACTGAAGCTTTCTTT.

This sequence joins TRBV28 and TRBJ2-7; weak D call: TRBD1 (5 bases). The germline CDR1 and CDR2 sequences are MDHEN and SYDVKM. The length of the CDR3 is 15 residues. The germline V and J ends were trimmed by 4 bases and 2 bases, with 15 bases remaining between them. The CDR3 DNA reads as TGTGCCAGCAGTTCACCCGGTGACAGAACCTACGAGCAGTACTTC. It translates to CASSSPGDRTYEQYF.

The chain couples TRBV10-3 to TRBJ1-3; D remains ambiguous. Trimming stripped 3 bases from V and 7 bases from J, with 13 bases between. The length of the CDR3 is 14 residues. Germline V lookup: CDR1 ENHRY, CDR2 SYGVKD. The CDR3 is CAISDHLLGNTIYF. The CDR3 DNA sequence: TGTGCCATCAGTGACCACTTGTTGGGGAACACCATATATTTT.

The chain employs TRBV28 and TRBJ2-2, with TRBD2 matching 10 bases. The ends lost 3 bases at V and 4 bases at J; junction bases unmatched: 5. The CDR3 length is 16 residues. Germline V gene lookup returns CDR1 MDHEN and CDR2 SYDVKM. The CDR3 coding sequence is TGTGCCAGCAGTTTCCCAGCGGGAGGGCGCACCGGGGAGCTGTTTTTT. It specifies CASSFPAGGRTGELFF.

This rearrangement joins TRBV5-6 to TRBJ2-7; D call uncertain. Trimming left V 4 bases short and J 0 bases short, with 8 bases between. Per the germline V gene, CDR1 is SGHDT and CDR2 is YYEEEE. This CDR3 contains 13 residues. The CDR3 loop reads CASSKPGSYEQYF. The CDR3 DNA sequence: TGTGCCAGCAGCAAACCGGGCTCCTACGAGCAGTACTTC.

The count of this clone is one. V usage is TRBV5-5 and J usage is TRBJ1-4; D gene unclear. The CDR3 is made up of 13 amino acids. Germline V gives CDR1 SGHKS, CDR2 YYEKEE (reference sequence). The V end was cut by 3 bases, the J end by 6 bases, with 9 bases between. The CDR3 nucleotides read TGTGCCAGCAGCTCCGTCGGGGATGAAAAACTGTTTTTT. It translates to CASSSVGDEKLFF.

The rearrangement uses TRBV7-9 and TRBJ1-4; possibly TRBD1 for D (6 bases). Germline CDR1 and CDR2: SEHNR and FQNEAQ (reference sequence). V was trimmed by 5 bases and J by 7 bases, leaving 17 bases between them. The CDR3 length is 15 residues. CDR3 protein: CASSLYRDNGEKLFF. CDR3 nucleotide sequence: TGTGCCAGCAGCCTCTATAGGGACAACGGTGAAAAACTGTTTTTT.